Shown below are 4 T cell receptor beta chains from a single sample sequenced in a study of T cells in Graves' hyperthyroidism and ophthalmopathy. Amplified TCR beta CDR3 regions derived from RNA transcripts. A first-round RT-PCR of the TCR CDR3 used the HTBI primer set. TCRdb fed the multiplex PCR reads into MiXCR, producing one record per CDR3 protein. Altogether fewer than 550,000 distinct CDR3 sequences are present, approximately 25% being singletons, with the ten largest covering about 11%. The sequencing input was blood. The receptors stem from a woman in her thirties with Graves' ophthalmopathy.

The J gene is TRBJ2-7, the V gene TRBV6-5, with 9 bases identical to TRBD1. The CDR3 is made up of 15 amino acids. Germline CDR1 and CDR2: MNHEY and SVGAGI. V shed 2 bases, J shed 4 bases, and the junction held 6 bases outside the gene matches. CDR3: CASSYDRTGAYEQYF. The CDR3 bases are TGTGCCAGCAGTTACGACCGGACAGGGGCGTACGAGCAGTACTTC.

This clonotype was observed at least ten times. The rearrangement uses TRBV28 and TRBJ1-2; 9 bases match TRBD1. V was pared by 5 bases and J by 8 bases, with 12 bases of the junction left unmatched. This CDR3 has 15 residues. CDR1 and CDR2 (germline): MDHEN, SYDVKM. Here the CDR3 reads CASSQQTGGAAGYTF. The CDR3 nucleotides read TGTGCCAGCAGTCAGCAAACAGGGGGCGCGGCAGGCTACACCTTC.

This clonotype was seen repeatedly, ten times or more. The chain combines TRBV12-3 or TRBV12-4 with TRBJ1-1; D is possibly TRBD1 (5 bases). This CDR3 contains 12 residues. The V gene lost 4 bases and the J gene lost 5 bases, with 8 bases spanning the gap. The CDR3 nucleotides are TGTGCCAGCAGTTCTGGGGGGACTGAAGCTTTCTTT. Translated, it gives CASSSGGTEAFF.

There are many counts of this clonotype. The chain joins TRBV6-5 to TRBJ1-2, with D perhaps matching TRBD1 (5 bases). The CDR3 sequence is 16 residues long. CDR1 is MNHEY, CDR2 SVGAGI, per germline. The germline V and J ends were trimmed by 6 bases and 5 bases, with 22 bases remaining between them. The chain's CDR3 is CASRLLFSSGVYGYTF. DNA for the CDR3: TGTGCCAGCAGGCTACTCTTTTCATCGGGGGTATATGGCTACACCTTC.